The sequence of this T cell receptor (beta chain) was determined in a study of blood T cells in healthy people across ages. General study findings and limits: What prevented conclusive comparison of naive and antigen-experienced cells was that PBMCs were unsorted.

Concerning this clonotype itself: As yet, its antigen is unknown.

A second PCR of roughly 7 to 11 cycles used a sample-barcoded 5' primer and a J-beta primer mix. Each single sample gave us at least 3 million CDR3-containing paired-end reads. MiXCR, run by TCRdb on the 5' RACE reads, gives a single entry per CDR3 protein. The data contain about 930,000 distinct CDR3 sequences, almost 30% of them singletons. Each donor's blood draw was 8.5 to 10 milliliters of peripheral blood. These data were also reused for a study on T cells of mothers and their children. That source reports: At about 1.5 ug per 15 ul, all of the extracted RNA went into cDNA synthesis.

Sequenced: blood. The TCR originated in a middle-aged woman in good health.

This CDR3 is CASGGTGGRLDTQYF. CDR3 DNA sequence: TGTGCCAGCGGCGGAACGGGGGGCCGTTTGGATACGCAGTATTTT. The chain couples TRBV11-3 to TRBJ2-3; possibly TRBD2 for D (7 bases). Germline loops: CDR1 SGHNT, CDR2 YENEEA. Trimming left V 8 bases short and J 6 bases short, with 21 bases between. CDR3 length equals 15 residues.